What follows are 17 T cell receptor beta chains derived from one specimen sequenced in a study of cytomegalovirus exposure and HLA in healthy donors. The primer mix had 60 Vbeta and 13 Jbeta primers. Measured with immunoSEQ multiplex PCR; TCRdb has only the in-frame clones, and not every one. The table records approximately 200,000 clones, less than 85% of them present only once. Sequencing was carried out using PBMCs. These receptors were obtained from a girl aged 2 to 9 in good health and CMV-seronegative.

The rearrangement joins TRBV9 to TRBJ2-2, with TRBD2 matching 10 bases. V was clipped by 2 bases and J by 2 bases; unmatched bases: 3. Germline V CDR1 and CDR2: SGDLS, YYNGEE. This CDR3 region has 16 residues. This chain's CDR3 is CASSVGTSANTGELFF. For the CDR3, the DNA is TGTGCCAGCAGCGTCGGGACTAGCGCCAACACCGGGGAGCTGTTTTTT.

This clone was recorded a few times. This sequence joins TRBV4-1 and TRBJ2-2; 7 bases agree with TRBD2. In germline, CDR1 is MGHRA, CDR2 YSYEKL. Trimming took 0 bases from V and 0 from J; bases not matched to a gene: 4. This CDR3 has 17 amino acids. Here the CDR3 DNA reads TGCGCCAGCAGCCAAGAATCCGGGACTACGAACACCGGGGAGCTGTTTTTT. Protein: CASSQESGTTNTGELFF.

The V call is TRBV6-6, the J call TRBJ1-6; the D gene is possibly TRBD1 (6 bases). The germline V and J ends were trimmed by 1 base and 9 bases, with 10 bases remaining between them. Per the germline V gene, CDR1 is MNHNY and CDR2 is SVGAGI (reference sequence). The CDR3 extends over 14 amino acids. The CDR3 coding sequence is TGTGCCAGCAGTTACTTGGGGGCTGGTTCACCCCTCCACTTT. Its translation: CASSYLGAGSPLHF.

The table lists this clone with a few counts. The chain recombines TRBV5-1 with TRBJ2-5; TRBD2 matches 12 bases. From germline, CDR1 is SGHRS and CDR2 YFSETQ. The ends lost 2 bases at V and 1 base at J; junction bases unmatched: 3. CDR3 length equals 16 residues. The CDR3 sequence: CASSLQTSGGQETQYF. As DNA, the CDR3 is TGCGCCAGCAGCTTACAGACTAGCGGGGGCCAAGAGACCCAGTACTTC.

The gene calls are TRBV15 and TRBJ2-2; 9 bases agree with TRBD2. Germline V gene lookup returns CDR1 LNHNV and CDR2 YYDKDF (reference sequence). The CDR3 has 17 amino acids. Trimming took 0 bases from V and 7 from J; bases not matched to a gene: 9. The CDR3 DNA is TGTGCCACCAGCAGAGATCTTAGCGGGAGTTGGAACGGGGAGCTGTTTTTT. This translates into CATSRDLSGSWNGELFF.

DNA for the CDR3: TGCAGCGTTGCACAGGGTGATGGCTACACCTTC. Its translation: CSVAQGDGYTF. This rearrangement joins TRBV29-1 to TRBJ1-2; D is perhaps TRBD1 (6 bases). This CDR3 has 11 residues. Germline values: CDR1 SQVTM, CDR2 ANQGSEA. V was pared by 4 bases and J by 6 bases, with 9 bases between.

This sequence joins TRBV6-6 and TRBJ1-2; D is unclear. V lost 7 bases to trimming and J lost 6 bases, with 18 bases between them. This CDR3 is built from 14 residues. Looked up from germline, CDR1 is MNHNY and CDR2 is SVGAGI (reference sequence). The CDR3 bases are TGTGCCAGCATTTGGCGGGTAGAGGCAGATGGCTACACCTTC. Translating gives CASIWRVEADGYTF.

V gene TRBV5-1 combines with J gene TRBJ2-1; 13 bases match TRBD2. The trim removed 4 bases at V and 0 bases at J, leaving 1 base unmatched. Germline assignment: CDR1 SGHRS and CDR2 YFSETQ. There are 16 residues in the CDR3. The CDR3 protein is CASSTSGRGSYNEQFF. The CDR3 region has the DNA TGCGCCAGCAGCACTAGCGGGAGGGGCTCCTACAATGAGCAGTTCTTC.

This chain links TRBV9 with TRBJ1-1, with a weak D call TRBD1 (5 bases). CDR3 length: 14 residues. V lost 4 bases and J lost 1, with 11 bases in between. Per the germline V gene, CDR1 is SGDLS and CDR2 is YYNGEE. CDR3 protein: CASSPQGRNTEAFF. The CDR3, as DNA: TGTGCCAGCAGCCCTCAGGGAAGGAACACTGAAGCTTTCTTT.

This clone is a singleton in its sample. The chain links TRBV6-1 to TRBJ1-1; TRBD1 matches at 7 bases. The CDR3 consists of 10 residues. The V gene end was trimmed by 10 bases and the J gene end by 10 bases; junction bases not matched to a gene: 6. Germline V lookup: CDR1 MNHNS, CDR2 SASEGT. The CDR3 is CATTQGGAFF. For the CDR3, the DNA is TGTGCCACGACGCAGGGGGGAGCTTTCTTT.

The V and J genes are TRBV5-1 and TRBJ2-7; D not resolved. The V end lost 10 bases, the J end lost 4 bases, and 18 bases lay between the germline ends. Germline V gives CDR1 SGHRS, CDR2 YFSETQ. The CDR3 has 13 amino acids. The CDR3 region is CARTNYRKYEQYF. CDR3 DNA: TGCGCCCGCACTAACTACCGAAAATACGAGCAGTACTTC.

CDR3 protein: CATLGLEGTIYF. In DNA, the CDR3 is TGTGCCACCCTGGGGCTGGAGGGCACCATATATTTT. This chain uses TRBV14 with TRBJ1-3; TRBD1 might be the D (5 bases). The CDR3 is 12 residues long. Per germline, CDR1 SGHDN and CDR2 FVKESK. V was cut by 10 bases and J by 9 bases, with 16 bases left in between.

This rearrangement joins TRBV6-4 to TRBJ1-6; TRBD1 agrees at 9 bases. With 6 bases clipped from V and 6 bases from J, the junction kept 6 bases outside the gene matches. The CDR3 has 15 amino acids. Germline assignment: CDR1 MRHNA and CDR2 SNTAGT. CDR3 sequence: CASRRTTGGNSPLHF. The CDR3 DNA reads as TGTGCCAGCAGAAGAACGACAGGGGGTAATTCACCCCTCCACTTT.

The rearrangement uses TRBV5-4 and TRBJ2-3; TRBD2 aligns across 13 bases. The germline CDR1 and CDR2 sequences are SGHNT and YYREEE (reference sequence). The CDR3 covers 18 residues. Germline trimming cut 4 bases from V and 3 bases from J; bases unmatched to any gene: 11. The CDR3 spells CASSPGLAGVGRTDTQYF. The CDR3 coding sequence is TGTGCCAGCAGCCCCGGACTAGCGGGAGTAGGGAGGACAGATACGCAGTATTTT.

J is TRBJ1-4 and V is TRBV15; 7 bases fit TRBD1. Germline V gene lookup returns CDR1 LNHNV and CDR2 YYDKDF (reference sequence). V lost 2 bases and J lost 12; bases outside the gene matches: 9. The CDR3 spans 14 residues. Here the CDR3 reads CATSRPLPGTELFF. The CDR3 DNA follows: TGTGCCACCAGCAGACCCCTCCCCGGGACAGAACTGTTTTTT.

V and J are TRBV19 and TRBJ1-2; 7 bases align to TRBD1. The CDR3 has 11 residues. Germline assignment: CDR1 LNHDA and CDR2 SQIVND (reference sequence). J was trimmed by 7 bases and V by 8 bases; bases with no gene match: 4. The CDR3 DNA sequence: TGTGCCAGTGGAGGGGGCCTTGGCTACACCTTC. This gives the protein CASGGGLGYTF. Combining the CDR3 with reference TRBV19 and TRBJ1-2 gives the whole variable domain DGGITQSPKYLFRKEGQNVTLSCEQNLNHDAMYWYRQDPGQGLRLIYYSQIVNDFQKGDIAEGYSVSREKKESFPLTVTSAQKNPTAFYLCASGGGLGYTFGSGTRLTVV.

This chain uses TRBV30 with TRBJ2-3; 7 positions agree with TRBD2. This CDR3 spans 15 amino acids. Trimming took 1 base from V and 0 from J; bases not matched to a gene: 4. The germline CDR1 and CDR2 sequences are GTSNPN and SVGIG (reference sequence). The CDR3 spells CAWSAGGFSTDTQYF. The CDR3 bases are TGTGCCTGGAGTGCGGGGGGATTTAGCACAGATACGCAGTATTTT.